What follows are 29 T cell receptor beta chains derived from one specimen sequenced in a study of cytomegalovirus exposure and HLA in healthy donors. The PCR ran on 60 Vbeta and 13 Jbeta primers. TCRdb keeps only in-frame clones here, not all; method: immunoSEQ multiplex PCR. The repertoire holds fewer than 150,000 clones, with about 72% as singletons. The sequencing sample was made of PBMCs. Every receptor here comes from a man between 45 and 60 years old in good health and CMV-seropositive.

Only a few counts were recorded for this clone. The chain has TRBV5-6 and TRBJ1-5; 7 bases align to TRBD1. CDR3 length: 14 amino acids. Per the germline V gene, CDR1 is SGHDT and CDR2 is YYEEEE. The V gene end was trimmed by 4 bases and the J gene end by 9 bases; junction bases not matched to a gene: 10. Here the CDR3 DNA reads TGTGCCAGCAGCCCCTGGGACAGTCCAGGGCCCCAGCATTTT. Protein product: CASSPWDSPGPQHF.

The V gene is TRBV6-5, the J gene TRBJ1-5, with unresolved D. Germline CDR1 is MNHEY and CDR2 is SVGAGI. The CDR3 loop spans 13 amino acids. V was pared by 8 bases and J by 1 base, with 9 bases between. CDR3 residues: CASAGLSNQPQHF. The CDR3 DNA follows: TGTGCCAGCGCGGGGTTAAGCAATCAGCCCCAGCATTTT.

The chain carries TRBV29-1 and TRBJ1-6; TRBD1 might be the D (6 bases). The CDR3 consists of 13 residues. The V end lost 6 bases, the J end lost 8 bases, and 14 bases lay between the germline ends. Looked up from germline, CDR1 is SQVTM and CDR2 is ANQGSEA. CDR3 sequence (DNA): TGCAGCGTCAACACAGGGAGGGATTCACCCCTCCACTTT. Translating it yields CSVNTGRDSPLHF. The whole variable domain, remainder taken from reference TRBV29-1 and TRBJ1-6, is SAVISQKPSRDICQRGTSLTIQCQVDSQVTMMFWYRQQPGQSLTLIATANQGSEATYESGFVIDKFPISRPNLTFSTLTVSNMSPEDSSIYLCSVNTGRDSPLHFGNGTRLTVT.

V is TRBV5-1 and J is TRBJ2-2; 8 nucleotides line up with TRBD1. CDR3 length: 19 amino acids. V shed 0 bases, J shed 6 bases, and the junction held 16 bases outside the gene matches. Germline CDR1 SGHRS, CDR2 YFSETQ. Here the CDR3 DNA reads TGCGCCAGCAGCTTGGTCGGACAGGGAGGTTATGCGAGGGCCGGGGAGCTGTTTTTT. Encoded protein: CASSLVGQGGYARAGELFF.

The chain combines TRBV4-3 with TRBJ2-7; 11 positions agree with TRBD1. The CDR3 loop spans 16 amino acids. Germline assignment: CDR1 LGHNA and CDR2 YSLEER. V shed 2 bases, J shed 6 bases, and the junction held 9 bases outside the gene matches. The CDR3 reads CASSQLVGTGGSEQYF. The DNA for the CDR3 is TGCGCCAGCAGCCAATTGGTGGGGACAGGGGGTTCCGAGCAGTACTTC.

The V and J genes are TRBV7-6 and TRBJ2-7; 8 bases map to TRBD2. The junction had 7 bases not matched to a gene; V was cut back by 5 bases and J by 1 base. CDR1 SGHVS and CDR2 FNYEAQ come from the germline V gene. The CDR3 is made up of 15 amino acids. CDR3 loop: CASSLEREPSYEQYF. As DNA, the CDR3 is TGTGCCAGCAGCCTGGAGCGGGAGCCGTCCTACGAGCAGTACTTC.

The chain employs TRBV28 and TRBJ2-2; D is perhaps TRBD1 (5 bases). The CDR3 runs 14 residues. Trimming pared 7 bases from V and 4 bases from J, leaving 13 bases between. CDR1 and CDR2 from the germline V gene are MDHEN and SYDVKM. CDR3 loop: CASTRQPTTGELFF. CDR3 bases: TGTGCCAGCACGAGACAGCCCACCACCGGGGAGCTGTTTTTT.

This clone came up once. V is TRBV10-1 and J is TRBJ2-1, with TRBD2 as a possible D gene (7 bases). The ends were cut back, 3 bases at V and 3 bases at J, with 12 bases in the middle. The CDR3 sequence is 15 residues long. CDR1 WNHNN and CDR2 SYGVQD come from the germline V gene (reference sequence). The CDR3 bases are TGCGCCAGCAGTGATTCGAGGGGGGGCTACAATGAGCAGTTCTTC. Encoded protein: CASSDSRGGYNEQFF.

The V and J genes are TRBV13 and TRBJ2-4, with TRBD1 matching over 8 bases. The junction had 7 bases not matched to a gene; V was cut back by 5 bases and J by 10 bases. This CDR3 region has 13 residues. Germline CDR1 is PRHDT and CDR2 is FYEKMQ (reference sequence). CDR3 residues: CASSNRDRTIQYF. DNA of the CDR3: TGTGCCAGCAGCAACCGGGACAGGACGATTCAGTACTTC.

V usage is TRBV9 and J usage is TRBJ2-7; TRBD2 might be the D (6 bases). Trimming removed 4 bases from V and 0 bases from J, with 17 bases in between. Germline V gives CDR1 SGDLS, CDR2 YYNGEE. The CDR3 length is 16 residues. Here the CDR3 DNA reads TGTGCCAGCAGCCAGGGCTGGGGGGACTCCTCCTACGAGCAGTACTTC. Residues: CASSQGWGDSSYEQYF.

This clone was seen just once. Other DNA sequences in the same sample also yield this CDR3. The gene calls are TRBV5-4 and TRBJ1-2; maybe TRBD1 (5 bases). The germline V and J ends were trimmed by 4 bases and 4 bases, with 8 bases remaining between them. The CDR3 runs 12 residues. Per germline, CDR1 SGHNT and CDR2 YYREEE (reference sequence). The CDR3 loop is CASSRDSYGYTF. CDR3 bases: TGTGCCAGCAGCCGTGACAGCTATGGCTACACCTTC.

This clone has just a few counts. The chain joins TRBV5-6 to TRBJ2-7; TRBD1 agrees at 7 bases. Germline V gives CDR1 SGHDT, CDR2 YYEEEE. The CDR3 runs 17 residues. The ends lost 0 bases at V and 4 bases at J; junction bases unmatched: 13. CDR3 sequence reads: CASSLVLGQGEWYEQYF. The CDR3 DNA follows: TGTGCCAGCAGCTTGGTCTTAGGTCAGGGGGAGTGGTACGAGCAGTACTTC.

Of note for this clone: A read error may produce the germline difference seen at one junction end. The chain has TRBV6-5 and TRBJ2-3; 12 bases line up with TRBD2. The V gene's germline CDR1 is MNHEY and CDR2 SVGAGI. The CDR3 loop spans 14 amino acids. The CDR3 region is CTSPKTSGGIEQYF. In nucleotides, the CDR3 is TGTACCAGCCCCAAGACTAGCGGGGGTATTGAGCAGTATTTT.

The chain combines TRBV19 with TRBJ1-1, with D maybe TRBD1 (5 bases). The CDR3 has 13 amino acids. Trimming took 6 bases from V and 7 from J, leaving 15 bases between them. Germline values: CDR1 LNHDA, CDR2 SQIVND (reference sequence). CDR3 region: CASRHIDRYEAFF. In nucleotides, the CDR3 is TGTGCCAGTAGACATATCGACAGATATGAAGCTTTCTTT.

V usage is TRBV28 and J usage is TRBJ2-1; the match to TRBD1 covers 7 bases. Trimming at V came to 5 bases and at J to 5 bases, leaving 6 bases not matched to a gene. The CDR3 covers 14 residues. Germline CDR1 and CDR2: MDHEN and SYDVKM. As DNA, the CDR3 is TGTGCCAGCAGTCACCAGACAGGGCACAATGAGCAGTTCTTC. Amino acid sequence: CASSHQTGHNEQFF.

The chain is built from TRBV29-1 and TRBJ2-7, with no clear D. Germline CDR1 SQVTM, CDR2 ANQGSEA. This CDR3 is built from 12 residues. The V end was cut by 4 bases, the J end by 1 base, with 8 bases between. CDR3: CSVVGSSYEQYF. In DNA form, the CDR3 reads TGCAGCGTTGTGGGCAGTTCCTACGAGCAGTACTTC.

The chain carries TRBV19 and TRBJ2-6; perhaps TRBD2 as D (6 bases). The CDR3 is 14 residues long. Germline V gene data show CDR1 as LNHDA and CDR2 as SQIVND (reference sequence). With 6 bases removed from V and 2 bases from J, the gap between germline ends came to 8 bases. The CDR3 region is CASRGGPGANVLTF. The DNA for the CDR3 is TGTGCCAGTAGGGGGGGACCTGGGGCCAACGTCCTGACTTTC.

The chain combines TRBV5-6 with TRBJ2-3; TRBD2 agrees at 16 bases. Trimming took 0 bases from V and 4 from J; bases not matched to a gene: 8. This CDR3 comprises 19 residues. Germline lookup yields CDR1 SGHDT and CDR2 YYEEEE. DNA for the CDR3: TGTGCCAGCAGCTTGGTTGGGGGGACTAGCGGGGGGGCGTCAGATACGCAGTATTTT. Protein product: CASSLVGGTSGGASDTQYF.

This chain links TRBV4-1 with TRBJ2-7; the D gene is possibly TRBD1 (5 bases). Germline values: CDR1 MGHRA, CDR2 YSYEKL. CDR3 length: 15 amino acids. The V end lost 3 bases, the J end lost 1 base, and 13 bases lay between the germline ends. CDR3 sequence: CASSQEGAGSYEQYF. CDR3 bases: TGCGCCAGCAGCCAGGAAGGGGCAGGGTCCTACGAGCAGTACTTC.

This chain joins TRBV5-1 and TRBJ2-7, with TRBD1 as a possible D gene (6 bases). Germline V gene data show CDR1 as SGHRS and CDR2 as YFSETQ. The CDR3 is 14 residues long. V was pared by 0 bases and J by 0 bases, with 7 bases between. The CDR3 spells CASSLGDISYEQYF. The CDR3 nucleotides read TGCGCCAGCAGCTTGGGGGACATCTCCTACGAGCAGTACTTC.

This sequence joins TRBV19 and TRBJ2-2; TRBD1 might be the D (5 bases). Germline lookup yields CDR1 LNHDA and CDR2 SQIVND (reference sequence). V shed 7 bases and J shed 6 bases, with 9 bases lying between them. The CDR3 contains 12 residues. The CDR3 region has the DNA TGTGCCAGTAATACAGGATCCGGGGAGCTGTTTTTT. Amino acids: CASNTGSGELFF.

This chain uses TRBV7-9 with TRBJ1-2, with a possible D match to TRBD1 (5 bases). CDR1 is SEHNR and CDR2 is FQNEAQ in the germline V gene (reference sequence). V lost 4 bases to trimming and J lost 4 bases, with 16 bases between them. The CDR3 has 15 amino acids. In nucleotides, the CDR3 is TGTGCCAGCAGCTCGGGCCGACAGTTGGGCTATGGCTACACCTTC. Protein product: CASSSGRQLGYGYTF.

This chain connects TRBV6-5 to TRBJ1-6, with D maybe TRBD1 (5 bases). From germline, CDR1 is MNHEY and CDR2 SVGAGI. The CDR3 consists of 15 residues. The V gene lost 5 bases and the J gene lost 7 bases, with 15 bases spanning the gap. The CDR3 is CASSISGTRNSPLHF. As DNA, the CDR3 is TGTGCCAGCAGTATAAGCGGGACCCGGAATTCACCCCTCCACTTT.

J is TRBJ2-2 and V is TRBV14, with TRBD2 matching over 7 bases. This CDR3 contains 17 residues. J lost 4 bases, V lost 4 bases, and 12 bases had no gene match. The germline gives CDR1 SGHDN, CDR2 FVKESK. The CDR3 loop is CASSPTILAAPTGELFF. The CDR3 nucleotides are TGTGCCAGCAGCCCCACAATCCTAGCGGCCCCCACCGGGGAGCTGTTTTTT.

The V and J genes are TRBV28 and TRBJ2-2; tentative D call: TRBD1 (6 bases). Germline lookup yields CDR1 MDHEN and CDR2 SYDVKM. The CDR3 totals 13 residues. V was shortened by 6 bases and J by 7 bases, with 12 bases between the two germline ends. The CDR3 protein is CASRRTVIGELFF. Here the CDR3 DNA reads TGTGCCAGCAGACGGACAGTAATCGGGGAGCTGTTTTTT.

The J gene is TRBJ2-1, the V gene TRBV19; D gene unclear. CDR1 and CDR2 (germline): LNHDA, SQIVND (reference sequence). V was cut by 6 bases and J by 7 bases, with 7 bases left in between. The CDR3 has 11 amino acids. This CDR3 is CASSRRNEQFF. The CDR3, as DNA: TGTGCCAGTAGCCGTAGAAATGAGCAGTTCTTC. Complete variable domain (other parts from reference TRBV19 and TRBJ2-1): DGGITQSPKYLFRKEGQNVTLSCEQNLNHDAMYWYRQDPGQGLRLIYYSQIVNDFQKGDIAEGYSVSREKKESFPLTVTSAQKNPTAFYLCASSRRNEQFFGPGTRLTVL.

The CDR3 here is CASSSYAAVPGQGAYEQYF. The CDR3 DNA follows: TGTGCCAGCAGCTCCTACGCCGCGGTTCCGGGACAGGGGGCCTACGAGCAGTACTTC. V gene TRBV7-2 combines with J gene TRBJ2-7; 11 nucleotides line up with TRBD1. There are 19 residues in the CDR3. Per germline, CDR1 SGHTA and CDR2 FQGNSA. Trimming at V came to 4 bases and at J to 2 bases, leaving 16 bases not matched to a gene.

Here the CDR3 DNA reads TGTGCCATCAATACAGGACAGGGTCCCTCCTACGAGCAGTACTTC. Protein: CAINTGQGPSYEQYF. The chain joins TRBV10-3 to TRBJ2-7, with 8 bases lining up with TRBD1. CDR3 length: 15 residues. CDR1 ENHRY and CDR2 SYGVKD come from the germline V gene. V was pared by 7 bases and J by 0 bases, with 8 bases of the junction left unmatched.

A note on this clone: Other DNA sequences from this sample encode an identical CDR3 as well. The CDR3: CASSLAGGYEQYF. DNA for the CDR3: TGTGCCAGCAGCTTAGCAGGGGGCTACGAGCAGTACTTC. V gene TRBV7-9 combines with J gene TRBJ2-7; a possible D gene is TRBD1 (6 bases). The CDR3 totals 13 residues. The V end lost 0 bases, the J end lost 3 bases, and 6 bases lay between the germline ends. Germline loops: CDR1 SEHNR, CDR2 FQNEAQ (reference sequence).